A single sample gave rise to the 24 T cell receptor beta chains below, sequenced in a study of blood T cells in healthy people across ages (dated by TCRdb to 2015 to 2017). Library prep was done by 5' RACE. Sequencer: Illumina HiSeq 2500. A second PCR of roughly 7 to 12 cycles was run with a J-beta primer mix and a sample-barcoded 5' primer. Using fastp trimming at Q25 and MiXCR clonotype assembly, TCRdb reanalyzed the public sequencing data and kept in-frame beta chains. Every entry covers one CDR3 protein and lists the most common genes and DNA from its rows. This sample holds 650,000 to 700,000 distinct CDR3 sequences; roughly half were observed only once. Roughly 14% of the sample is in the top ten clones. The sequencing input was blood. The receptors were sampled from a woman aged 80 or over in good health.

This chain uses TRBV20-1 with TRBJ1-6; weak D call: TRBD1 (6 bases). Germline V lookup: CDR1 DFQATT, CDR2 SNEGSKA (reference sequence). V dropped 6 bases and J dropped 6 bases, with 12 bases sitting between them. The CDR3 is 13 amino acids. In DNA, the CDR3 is TGCAGTGCCAGGACAGAATTTAATTCACCCCTCCACTTT. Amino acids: CSARTEFNSPLHF.

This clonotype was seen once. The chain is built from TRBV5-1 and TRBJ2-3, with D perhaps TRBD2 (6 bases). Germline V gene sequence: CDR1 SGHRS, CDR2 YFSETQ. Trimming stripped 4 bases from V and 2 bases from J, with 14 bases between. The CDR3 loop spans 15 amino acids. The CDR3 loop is CASSPAGPNTDTQYF. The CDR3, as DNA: TGCGCCAGCAGCCCAGCGGGTCCGAACACAGATACGCAGTATTTT.

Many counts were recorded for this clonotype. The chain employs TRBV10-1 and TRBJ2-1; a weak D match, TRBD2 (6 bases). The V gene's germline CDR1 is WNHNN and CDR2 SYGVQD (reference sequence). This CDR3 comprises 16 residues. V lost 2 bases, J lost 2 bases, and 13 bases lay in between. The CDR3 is CASSEVRRGAYNEQFF. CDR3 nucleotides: TGCGCCAGCAGTGAGGTCCGGCGGGGAGCCTACAATGAGCAGTTCTTC.

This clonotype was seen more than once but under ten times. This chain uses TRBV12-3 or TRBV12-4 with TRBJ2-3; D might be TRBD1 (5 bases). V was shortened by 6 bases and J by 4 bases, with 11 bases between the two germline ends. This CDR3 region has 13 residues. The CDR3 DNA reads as TGTGCCAGCAGAAGGCAGGGCGCAGATACGCAGTATTTT. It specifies CASRRQGADTQYF.

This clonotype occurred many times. CDR3 sequence (DNA): TGTGCCAGCAGCGACTCGGGGGGCGTTGGACAGCCCCAGCATTTT. Its protein is CASSDSGGVGQPQHF. The chain employs TRBV6-1 and TRBJ1-5; the D gene is possibly TRBD1 (6 bases). Trimming removed 6 bases at V and 7 bases at J, with 19 bases between. This CDR3 has 15 amino acids. The germline V gene has CDR1 MNHNS and CDR2 SASEGT.

CDR3 in amino acids: CAWSVLEHRFTGELFF. CDR3 nucleotides: TGTGCCTGGAGTGTACTGGAGCACCGTTTCACCGGGGAGCTGTTTTTT. V is TRBV30 and J is TRBJ2-2; D is unresolved. The V end was cut by 0 bases, the J end by 4 bases, with 15 bases between. The CDR3 is made up of 16 amino acids. Germline CDR1 and CDR2: GTSNPN and SVGIG (reference sequence). Full variable domain (remainder filled in from reference TRBV30 and TRBJ2-2): SQTIHQWPATLVQPVGSPLSLECTVEGTSNPNLYWYRQAAGRGLQLLFYSVGIGQISSEVPQNLSASRPQDRQFILSSKKLLLSDSGFYLCAWSVLEHRFTGELFFGEGSRLTVL.

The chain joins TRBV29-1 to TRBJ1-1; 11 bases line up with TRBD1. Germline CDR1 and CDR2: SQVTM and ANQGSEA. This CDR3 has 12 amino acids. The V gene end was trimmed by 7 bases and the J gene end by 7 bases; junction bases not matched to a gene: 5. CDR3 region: CSAGGTGGEAFF. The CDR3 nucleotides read TGCAGCGCCGGAGGGACAGGGGGTGAAGCTTTCTTT.

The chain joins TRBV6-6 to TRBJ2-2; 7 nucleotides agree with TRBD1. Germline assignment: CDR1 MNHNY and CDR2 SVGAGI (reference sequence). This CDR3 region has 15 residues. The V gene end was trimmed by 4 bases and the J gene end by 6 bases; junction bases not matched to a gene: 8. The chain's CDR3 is CASSSTGSLSGELFF. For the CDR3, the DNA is TGTGCCAGCAGTTCGACAGGGTCTTTGTCCGGGGAGCTGTTTTTT.

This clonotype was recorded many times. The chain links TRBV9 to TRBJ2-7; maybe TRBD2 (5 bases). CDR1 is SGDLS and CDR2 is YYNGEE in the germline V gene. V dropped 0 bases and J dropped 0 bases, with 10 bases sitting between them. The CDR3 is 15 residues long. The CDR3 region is CASSVVGESSYEQYF. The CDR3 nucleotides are TGTGCCAGCAGCGTAGTCGGGGAAAGCTCCTACGAGCAGTACTTC.

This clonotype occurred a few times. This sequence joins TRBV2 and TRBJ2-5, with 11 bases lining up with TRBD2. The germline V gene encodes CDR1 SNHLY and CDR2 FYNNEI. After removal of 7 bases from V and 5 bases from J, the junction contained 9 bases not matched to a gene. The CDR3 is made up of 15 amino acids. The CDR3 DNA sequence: TGTGCCAGCAAGAAGGAACCTAGCGGGGGGGAGACCCAGTACTTC. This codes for CASKKEPSGGETQYF.

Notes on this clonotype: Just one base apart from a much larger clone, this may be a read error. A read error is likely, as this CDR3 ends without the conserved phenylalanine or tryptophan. CDR3 DNA: TGTGCCAGCAGCTTTACATTATCTCTGCAGGGCTACACCCTC. It codes for CASSFTLSLQGYTL. This sequence joins TRBV7-2 and TRBJ1-2; no firm D call. The CDR3 length is 14 residues. Germline CDR1 and CDR2: SGHTA and FQGNSA. Trimming stripped 3 bases from V and 8 bases from J, with 16 bases between.

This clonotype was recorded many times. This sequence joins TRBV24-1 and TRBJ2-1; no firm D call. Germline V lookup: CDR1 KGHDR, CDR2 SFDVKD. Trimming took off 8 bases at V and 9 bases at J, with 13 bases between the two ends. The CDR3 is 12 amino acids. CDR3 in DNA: TGTGCCACCAAGGGCTCTTCGGGTGAGCAGTTCTTC. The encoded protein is CATKGSSGEQFF.

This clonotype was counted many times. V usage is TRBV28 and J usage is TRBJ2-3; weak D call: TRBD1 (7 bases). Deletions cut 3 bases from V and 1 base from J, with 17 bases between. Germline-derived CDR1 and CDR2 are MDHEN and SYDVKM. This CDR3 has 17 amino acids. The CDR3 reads CASSFVRRGQGTDTQYF. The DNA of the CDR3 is TGTGCCAGCAGTTTTGTGAGGAGGGGGCAAGGCACAGATACGCAGTATTTT.

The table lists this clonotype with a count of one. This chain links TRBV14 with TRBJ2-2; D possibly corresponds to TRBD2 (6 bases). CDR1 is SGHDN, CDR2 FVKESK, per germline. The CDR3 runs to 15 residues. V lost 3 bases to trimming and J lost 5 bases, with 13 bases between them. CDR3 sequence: CASSQAGSKTGELFF. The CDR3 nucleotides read TGTGCCAGCAGCCAGGCGGGATCCAAGACCGGGGAGCTGTTTTTT.

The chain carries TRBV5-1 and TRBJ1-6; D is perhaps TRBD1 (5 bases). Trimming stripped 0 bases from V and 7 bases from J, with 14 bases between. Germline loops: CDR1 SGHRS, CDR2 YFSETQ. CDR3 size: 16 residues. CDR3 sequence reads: CASSLAESGGNSPLHF. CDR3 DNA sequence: TGCGCCAGCAGCTTGGCCGAATCCGGGGGGAATTCACCCCTCCACTTT.

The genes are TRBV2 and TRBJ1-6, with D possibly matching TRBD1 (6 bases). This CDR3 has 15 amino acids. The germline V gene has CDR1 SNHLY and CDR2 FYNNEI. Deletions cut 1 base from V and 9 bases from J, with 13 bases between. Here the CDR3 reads CASSEGTVRGSPLHF. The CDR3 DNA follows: TGTGCCAGCAGTGAAGGGACAGTGAGGGGTTCACCCCTCCACTTT.

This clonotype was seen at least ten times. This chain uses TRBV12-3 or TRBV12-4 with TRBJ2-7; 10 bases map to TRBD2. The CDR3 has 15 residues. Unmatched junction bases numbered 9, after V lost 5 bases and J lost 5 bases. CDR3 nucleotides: TGTGCCAGCAGTCCCCGGGGGCTAGCGGGAGACGAGCAGTACTTC. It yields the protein CASSPRGLAGDEQYF.

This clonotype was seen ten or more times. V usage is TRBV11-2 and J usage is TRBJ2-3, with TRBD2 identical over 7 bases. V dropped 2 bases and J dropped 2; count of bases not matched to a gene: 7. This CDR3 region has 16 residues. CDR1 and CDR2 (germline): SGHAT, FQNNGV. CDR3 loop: CASSLTLAVNTDTQYF. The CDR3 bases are TGTGCCAGCAGCTTAACCCTAGCGGTTAACACAGATACGCAGTATTTT.

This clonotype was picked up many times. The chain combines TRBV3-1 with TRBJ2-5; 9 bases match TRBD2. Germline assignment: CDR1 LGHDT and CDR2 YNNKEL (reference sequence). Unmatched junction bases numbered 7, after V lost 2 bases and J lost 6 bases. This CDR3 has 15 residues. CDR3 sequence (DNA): TGTGCCAGCAGCCAAAGCGGGAGGCCCGTTCAGACCCAGTACTTC. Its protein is CASSQSGRPVQTQYF.

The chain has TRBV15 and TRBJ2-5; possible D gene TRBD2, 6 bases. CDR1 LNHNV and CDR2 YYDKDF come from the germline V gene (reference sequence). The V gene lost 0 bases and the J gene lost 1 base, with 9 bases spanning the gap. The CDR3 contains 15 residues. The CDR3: CATSRDSGVQETQYF. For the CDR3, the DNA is TGTGCCACCAGCAGAGATTCGGGGGTCCAAGAGACCCAGTACTTC.

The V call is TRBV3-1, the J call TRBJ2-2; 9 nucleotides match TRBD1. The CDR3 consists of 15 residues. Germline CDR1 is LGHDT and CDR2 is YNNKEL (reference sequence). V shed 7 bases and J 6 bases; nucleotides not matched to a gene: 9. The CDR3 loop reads CASKKGQGWAGELFF. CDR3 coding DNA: TGTGCCAGCAAAAAGGGACAGGGCTGGGCCGGGGAGCTGTTTTTT. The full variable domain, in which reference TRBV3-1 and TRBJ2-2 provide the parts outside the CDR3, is DTAVSQTPKYLVTQMGNDKSIKCEQNLGHDTMYWYKQDSKKFLKIMFSYNNKELIINETVPNRFSPKSPDKAHLNLHINSLELGDSAVYFCASKKGQGWAGELFFGEGSRLTVL.

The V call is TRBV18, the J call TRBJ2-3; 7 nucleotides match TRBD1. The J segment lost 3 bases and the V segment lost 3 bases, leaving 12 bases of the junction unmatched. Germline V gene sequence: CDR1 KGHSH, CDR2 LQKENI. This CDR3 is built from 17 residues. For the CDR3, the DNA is TGTGCCAGCTCACCGCCCCGTGGACGGGACAGAACAGATACGCAGTATTTT. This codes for CASSPPRGRDRTDTQYF.

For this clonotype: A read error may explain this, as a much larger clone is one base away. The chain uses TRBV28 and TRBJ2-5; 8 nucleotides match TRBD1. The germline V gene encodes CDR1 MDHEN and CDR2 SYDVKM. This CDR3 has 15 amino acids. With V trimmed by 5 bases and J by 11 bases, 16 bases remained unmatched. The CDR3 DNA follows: TGTGCCAGCAGTCTGGTGGGGGACAGGCGCTACGGGCAGTACTTC. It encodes CASSLVGDRRYGQYF.

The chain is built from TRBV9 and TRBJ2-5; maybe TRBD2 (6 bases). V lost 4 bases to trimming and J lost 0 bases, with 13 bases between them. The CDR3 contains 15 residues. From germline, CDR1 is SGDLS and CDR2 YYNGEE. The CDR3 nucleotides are TGTGCCAGCAGCCAGGGCGCGGGGCACCAAGAGACCCAGTACTTC. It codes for CASSQGAGHQETQYF.